This T cell receptor (beta chain) was identified during a study of vaccination effects on CD4 cells after COVID-19. About the research overall: Two-dose BNT162b2 or mRNA-1273 vaccination was given to participants. Two convalescent patients provided samples 16 days and one week prevaccination. Overall study findings and caveats: Spike-reactive clones found after vaccination in convalescents were mainly new vaccine-induced clones. Clones that were induced by infection or by vaccine showed marked contraction late after vaccination.

Sequencing followed a ViraFEST assay step that expanded antigen-specific CD4+ T cells with viral peptide pools. Once cultured for approximately ten days, the cells underwent separation to obtain CD4+ T cells. This individual contracted SARS-CoV-2 between March and December 2020, as verified by PCR. The V gene lost 4 bases and the J gene lost 2 bases, with 2 bases spanning the gap. The CDR3 has 12 residues. Germline V gene lookup returns CDR1 SGHNT and CDR2 YENEEA. In this sample, this clone turned up once. The target antigen is unknown. TCRdb keeps only in-frame clones here, not all; method: immunoSEQ multiplex PCR. Counted here are around 40,000 clones, roughly 73% occurring once; the ten biggest clones make up less than 40%.

This sequence joins TRBV11-3 and TRBJ2-2; no firm D call. This TCR was sampled from a human donor who had a prior SARS-CoV-2 infection. Material: CD4+ T cells from PBMCs cultured with a peptide pool, obtained before COVID-19 vaccination. CDR3 in amino acids: CASSSNTGELFF. In DNA, the CDR3 is TGTGCCAGCAGCTCCAACACCGGGGAGCTGTTTTTT. The full variable domain, rest sourced from reference TRBV11-3 and TRBJ2-2, is EAGVVQSPRYKIIEKKQPVAFWCNPISGHNTLYWYLQNLGQGPELLIRYENEEAVDDSQLPKDRFSAERLKGVDSTLKIQPAELGDSAVYLCASSSNTGELFFGEGSRLTVL.